The rows below give T cell receptor beta chains drawn from one sample of a study of human T cells and chemical hapten exposure. TCRdb re-called the RACE reads with MiXCR, one entry per CDR3 protein. Here the sample spans about 120,000 distinct CDR3 sequences, about 11% being singletons. The input for sequencing was whole blood, taken in connection with sensitization to the hapten diphenylcyclopropenone (DPC). Receptor source: a woman between 50 and 59 years old with alopecia areata. Some clones in this sample may be carry-over from other donors' samples. Both conserved end residues are part of each CDR3. Fields, in order: V gene, J gene, CDR3 protein.

TRBV5-6	TRBJ1-3	CASSLPGLNGNTIYF
TRBV6-2/TRBV6-3	TRBJ2-2	CASSYGSVNTGELFF
TRBV6-5	TRBJ2-1	CASSYSRGLEQFF
TRBV20-1	TRBJ2-4	CSAPGGFKRGAGNIQYF
TRBV28	TRBJ1-1	CASSLFGTGSNTEAFF
TRBV5-1	TRBJ2-3	CASSLVAGGGTDTQYF
TRBV20-1	TRBJ2-7	CSASVGSEQYF
TRBV7-2	TRBJ2-5	CASSLGQGMMTQYF
TRBV10-3	TRBJ2-1	CAISDWGIGEQFF
TRBV12-3/TRBV12-4	TRBJ1-1	CASSLAQGHAFF
TRBV7-2	TRBJ2-5	CASSLTRLAEYLQETQYF
TRBV9	TRBJ2-1	CASSVEAGGPGDEQFF
TRBV12-5	TRBJ1-2	CASGSHMGEGYTF
TRBV29-1	TRBJ1-1	CSASLTEAFF
TRBV27	TRBJ1-5	CASRQDRAQPQNF
TRBV20-1	TRBJ2-7	CSALNRDLAYEQYF
TRBV27	TRBJ2-2	CASSLSIGDTNTGELFF
TRBV7-2	TRBJ1-1	CASSPWDGLGTEAFF
TRBV6-5	TRBJ1-2	CASRGTGGLSIYGYTF
TRBV20-1	TRBJ1-1	CRPAGLNTEAFF
TRBV29-1	TRBJ1-2	CSVGEGQGYGYTF
TRBV28	TRBJ2-3	CASSSWGAVTDTQYF
TRBV12-3/TRBV12-4	TRBJ1-2	CASSLSYGYTF
TRBV3-1	TRBJ2-5	CASSQMTGAATQYF
TRBV7-2	TRBJ1-2	CASSRTGGYGYTF
TRBV12-3/TRBV12-4	TRBJ2-1	CASSLRDNEAEQFF
TRBV28	TRBJ2-7	CASRPGAHPPYEQYF
TRBV4-3	TRBJ2-3	CASSQDGGPTDTQYF
TRBV12-3/TRBV12-4	TRBJ2-4	CASSSRGLAKNIQYF
TRBV29-1	TRBJ2-1	CSVGDRGRGDEQFF
TRBV2	TRBJ1-2	CASSPTLRVEYGYTF
TRBV6-1	TRBJ1-4	CASSDLGMAEGKLFF
TRBV4-1	TRBJ1-6	CASSQDLGTESSYNSPLHF
TRBV5-1	TRBJ2-2	CASSLVGENTGELFF
TRBV28	TRBJ2-1	CASLNSGLAEVDEQFF
TRBV7-3	TRBJ1-5	CASSTGRGQPQHF
TRBV29-1	TRBJ2-3	CSVDAGGRGTDTQYF
TRBV27	TRBJ2-7	CASSTWSSYEQYF
TRBV12-3/TRBV12-4	TRBJ1-1	CASSGTTNTEAFF
TRBV2	TRBJ1-2	CASSDRGTGGRGYTF
TRBV25-1	TRBJ2-4	CASSEYNPRSTIQYF
TRBV7-2	TRBJ2-1	CASSSADGAYNEQFF
TRBV28	TRBJ2-7	CASSLGFYEQYF
TRBV29-1	TRBJ1-1	CSVERGGGFTEAFF
TRBV5-1	TRBJ1-5	CASSAGTEAHQPQHF
TRBV6-5	TRBJ1-1	CASSFQANTEAFF
TRBV20-1	TRBJ2-3	CSARGGATDTQYF
TRBV27	TRBJ1-5	CASRSTGPQHF
TRBV5-1	TRBJ2-4	CASSSLESKNIQYF
TRBV4-2	TRBJ2-5	CASSQDVLAGGAYQETQYF
TRBV27	TRBJ1-1	CASSLTVNTEAFF
TRBV9	TRBJ2-3	CASSAGGIAGARTDTQYF
TRBV6-2/TRBV6-3	TRBJ1-5	CASGGTVNQPQHF
TRBV6-1	TRBJ2-3	CASSPRVAGEGTDTQYF
TRBV12-3/TRBV12-4	TRBJ2-7	CASSSGLAGGLYF